This TCR beta chain was found in a study of shared clonotypes between healthy human individuals. Points from the study as a whole: In this cohort, only blood was sampled, and tissue repertoires likely differ. Depth was large, yet rarefaction showed that sorted-subset sequencing was incomplete.

Naive CD8 cells comprised CD45RO-negative, CCR7-positively selected cells, excluding terminally differentiated effector memory CD45RA+ cells. CDR1 is MGHRA and CDR2 is YSYEKL in the germline V gene. The germline V and J ends were trimmed by 6 bases and 4 bases, with 16 bases remaining between them. The CDR3 is 15 residues long. How the authors handled the data: As immunoSEQ supplied junction-only sequences (without quality scores), filtering differed. Only in-frame clones appear in the TCRdb table, and some are missing; sequencing was by immunoSEQ multiplex PCR. D and trimming were read from the DNA, whereas the V and J calls and clone size are those reported in that table. This table has some 2.1 million clones, about 95% appearing once. On this clone itself: The antigen remains undetermined.

The chain recombines TRBV4-1 with TRBJ1-5; D possibly corresponds to TRBD1 (5 bases). The sample consisted of naive CD8+ T cells sorted from blood. This TCR was sampled from a man aged 18 to 30 in good health. CDR3 amino acids: CASSPGTYGNQPQHF. The CDR3, as DNA: TGCGCCAGCAGTCCCGGGACCTATGGGAATCAGCCCCAGCATTTT.